This T cell receptor (beta chain) comes out of a study of human T cells and chemical hapten exposure. Study-wide background: Alopecia areata, totalis or universalis affected patients, mainly female. Yields of TCR per sample differed, chiefly owing to small differences in pooled library volume.

This clonotype was observed a handful of times. One entry per CDR3 protein results from TCRdb running MiXCR on the RACE reads. The sample records 380,000 or so distinct CDR3 sequences, roughly 5% being singletons. Time point reported: patch test 1, 2 weeks after DPC sensitization. The treatment was: therapeutic diphenylcyclopropenone sensitization with weekly scalp DPC. Losses at the gene ends were 8 bases for V and 7 bases for J; bases not matched to a gene: 14. Germline loops: CDR1 MNHEY, CDR2 SVGEGT. CDR3 length equals 16 residues. The chain combines TRBV6-2 or TRBV6-3 with TRBJ2-1; 10 bases are shared with TRBD2. The material was whole blood, obtained in connection with sensitization to the hapten diphenylcyclopropenone (DPC). The TCR was taken from a woman in her fifties or sixties with alopecia areata. Some clones in this sample may be carry-over from other donors' samples. The CDR3 DNA is TGTGCCAGCCGCGGGGGTCTAGCGGGAGCCCTAAATGAGCAGTTCTTC. This gives the protein CASRGGLAGALNEQFF.